This T cell receptor beta chain derives from a study of siplizumab effects on memory and regulatory T cells. Findings and caveats of the study: A naive or memory phenotype could not be assigned to roughly 80-96% of the proliferating CD4+ or CD8+ clones.

This clone appeared once. Its antigen is unknown. Repertoires were generated with immunoSEQ multiplex PCR, while TCRdb's copy carries only in-frame clones and drops some. The sample carries 85,000 to 90,000 clones, 85% to 90% recorded once. The CDR3 runs 13 residues. Trimming cost V 2 bases and J 5 bases, with 9 bases left between them. Looked up from germline, CDR1 is SGHTA and CDR2 is FQGTGA. V usage is TRBV7-3 and J usage is TRBJ2-5, with D tentatively TRBD2 (6 bases). This clonotype was sampled from a human donor in good health. Sequencing was carried out using CD4+ T cells sorted from blood. CDR3 residues: CASSLGGRETQYF. DNA for the CDR3: TGTGCCAGCAGCTTAGGGGGGAGGGAGACCCAGTACTTC.